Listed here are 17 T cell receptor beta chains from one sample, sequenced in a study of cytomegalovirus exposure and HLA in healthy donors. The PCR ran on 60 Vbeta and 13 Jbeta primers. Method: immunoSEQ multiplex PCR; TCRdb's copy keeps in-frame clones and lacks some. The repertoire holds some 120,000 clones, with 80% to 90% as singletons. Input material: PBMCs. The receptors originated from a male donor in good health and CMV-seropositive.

CDR3 residues: CASSPYREDTQYF. CDR3 sequence (DNA): TGTGCCAGCAGTCCCTACCGGGAGGATACGCAGTATTTT. The V call is TRBV28, the J call TRBJ2-3; a weak D match, TRBD2 (6 bases). V lost 5 bases and J lost 6, with 12 bases in between. The CDR3 has 13 amino acids. The germline V gene has CDR1 MDHEN and CDR2 SYDVKM.

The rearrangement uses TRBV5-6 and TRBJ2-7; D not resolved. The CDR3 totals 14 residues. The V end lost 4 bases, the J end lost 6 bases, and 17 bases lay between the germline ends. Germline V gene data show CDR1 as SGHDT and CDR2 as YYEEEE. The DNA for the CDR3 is TGTGCCAGCAGCCCGATCTGGGTAGCTAGCGAGCAGTACTTC. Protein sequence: CASSPIWVASEQYF.

The CDR3 loop is CSAASGSGNQPQHF. The CDR3 DNA reads as TGCAGCGCCGCCTCCGGGAGCGGCAATCAGCCCCAGCATTTT. V gene TRBV29-1 combines with J gene TRBJ1-5; no firm D call. Per germline, CDR1 SQVTM and CDR2 ANQGSEA. Trimming removed 7 bases at V and 2 bases at J, with 15 bases between. The CDR3 consists of 14 residues.

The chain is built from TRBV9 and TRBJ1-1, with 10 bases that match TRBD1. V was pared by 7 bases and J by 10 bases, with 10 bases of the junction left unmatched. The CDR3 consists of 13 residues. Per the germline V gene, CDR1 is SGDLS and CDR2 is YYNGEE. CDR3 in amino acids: CASGGRTGGVAFF. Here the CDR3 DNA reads TGTGCCAGCGGTGGTAGGACAGGGGGAGTAGCTTTCTTT. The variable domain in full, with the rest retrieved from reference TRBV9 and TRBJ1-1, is DSGVTQTPKHLITATGQRVTLRCSPRSGDLSVYWYQQSLDQGLQFLIQYYNGEERAKGNILERFSAQQFPDLHSELNLSSLELGDSALYFCASGGRTGGVAFFGQGTRLTVV.

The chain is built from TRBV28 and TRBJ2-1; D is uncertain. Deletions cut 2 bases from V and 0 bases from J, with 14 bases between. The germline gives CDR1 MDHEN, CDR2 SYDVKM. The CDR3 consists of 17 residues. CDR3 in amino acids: CASSLHSLMSSYNEQFF. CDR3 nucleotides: TGTGCCAGCAGTTTACACAGTTTGATGAGCTCCTACAATGAGCAGTTCTTC.

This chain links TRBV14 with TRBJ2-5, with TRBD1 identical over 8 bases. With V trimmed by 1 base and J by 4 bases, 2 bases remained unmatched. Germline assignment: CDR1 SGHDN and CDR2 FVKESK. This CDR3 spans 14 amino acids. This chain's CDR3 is CASSQVQGAETQYF. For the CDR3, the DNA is TGTGCCAGCAGCCAAGTTCAGGGGGCAGAGACCCAGTACTTC.

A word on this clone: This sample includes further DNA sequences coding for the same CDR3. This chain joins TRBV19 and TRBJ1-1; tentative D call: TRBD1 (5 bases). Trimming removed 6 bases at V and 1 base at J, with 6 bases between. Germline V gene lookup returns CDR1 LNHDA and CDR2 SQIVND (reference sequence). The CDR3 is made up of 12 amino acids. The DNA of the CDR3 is TGTGCCAGTAGCACAGGGAACACTGAAGCTTTCTTT. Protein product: CASSTGNTEAFF.

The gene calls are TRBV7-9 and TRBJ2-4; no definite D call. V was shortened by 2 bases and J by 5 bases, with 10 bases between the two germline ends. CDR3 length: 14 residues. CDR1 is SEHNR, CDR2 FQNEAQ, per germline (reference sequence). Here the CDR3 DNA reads TGTGCCAGCAGCTTAAATCTCCCCCAAAACATTCAGTACTTC. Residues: CASSLNLPQNIQYF. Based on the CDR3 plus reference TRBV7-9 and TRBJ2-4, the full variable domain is DTGVSQNPRHKITKRGQNVTFRCDPISEHNRLYWYRQTLGQGPEFLTYFQNEAQLEKSRLLSDRFSAERPKGSFSTLEIQRTEQGDSAMYLCASSLNLPQNIQYFGAGTRLSVL.

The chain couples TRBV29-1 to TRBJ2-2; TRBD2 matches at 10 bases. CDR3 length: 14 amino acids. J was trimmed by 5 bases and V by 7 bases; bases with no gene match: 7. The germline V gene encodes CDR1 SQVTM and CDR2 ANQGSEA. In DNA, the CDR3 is TGCAGCGGGAGTCTAGCGGGAGTAACCGGGGAGCTGTTTTTT. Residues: CSGSLAGVTGELFF.

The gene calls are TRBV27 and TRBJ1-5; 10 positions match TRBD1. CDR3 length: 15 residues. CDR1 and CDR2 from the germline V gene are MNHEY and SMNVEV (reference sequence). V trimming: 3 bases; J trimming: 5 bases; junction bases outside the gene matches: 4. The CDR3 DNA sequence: TGTGCCAGCAGTTTGGTCGGACAGGGGGATCAGCCCCAGCATTTT. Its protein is CASSLVGQGDQPQHF.

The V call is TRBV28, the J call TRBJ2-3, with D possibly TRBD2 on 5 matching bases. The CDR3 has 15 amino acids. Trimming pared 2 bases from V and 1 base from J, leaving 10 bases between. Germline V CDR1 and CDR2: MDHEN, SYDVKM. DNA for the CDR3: TGTGCCAGCAGTTTACGGAGGCCCGGCACAGATACGCAGTATTTT. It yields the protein CASSLRRPGTDTQYF.

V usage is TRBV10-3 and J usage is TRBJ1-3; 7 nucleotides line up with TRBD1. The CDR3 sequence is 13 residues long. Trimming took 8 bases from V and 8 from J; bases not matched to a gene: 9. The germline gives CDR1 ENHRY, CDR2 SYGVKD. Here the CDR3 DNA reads TGTGCCATCGGATCGACAGGGATAGACACCATATATTTT. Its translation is CAIGSTGIDTIYF.

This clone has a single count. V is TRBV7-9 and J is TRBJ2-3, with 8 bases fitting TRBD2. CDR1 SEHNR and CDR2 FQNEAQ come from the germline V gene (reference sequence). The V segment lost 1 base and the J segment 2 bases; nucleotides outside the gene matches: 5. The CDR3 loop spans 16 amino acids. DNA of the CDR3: TGTGCCAGCAGCTTAGTGGGACTAGAATCCACAGATACGCAGTATTTT. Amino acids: CASSLVGLESTDTQYF.

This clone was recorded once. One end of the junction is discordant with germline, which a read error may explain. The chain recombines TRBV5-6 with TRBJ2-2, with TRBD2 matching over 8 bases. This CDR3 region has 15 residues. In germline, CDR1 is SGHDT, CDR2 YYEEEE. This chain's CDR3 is CASSLVREGTRELFF. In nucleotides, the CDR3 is TGTGCCAGCAGCTTGGTCCGGGAGGGCACCAGGGAGCTGTTTTTT.

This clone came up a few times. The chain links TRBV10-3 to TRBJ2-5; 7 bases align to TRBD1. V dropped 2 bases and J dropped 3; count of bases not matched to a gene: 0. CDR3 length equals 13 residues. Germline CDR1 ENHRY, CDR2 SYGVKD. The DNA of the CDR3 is TGTGCCATCAGTGAGACAGGGGAAGAGACCCAGTACTTC. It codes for CAISETGEETQYF.

The CDR3 nucleotides are TGTGCCAGCAGCGTAGCCGACCGGCGGGGGGCCAACGTCCTGACTTTC. It specifies CASSVADRRGANVLTF. The V gene is TRBV9, the J gene TRBJ2-6; D not certain. Germline loops: CDR1 SGDLS, CDR2 YYNGEE. V dropped 0 bases and J dropped 4 bases, with 11 bases sitting between them. This CDR3 comprises 16 residues.

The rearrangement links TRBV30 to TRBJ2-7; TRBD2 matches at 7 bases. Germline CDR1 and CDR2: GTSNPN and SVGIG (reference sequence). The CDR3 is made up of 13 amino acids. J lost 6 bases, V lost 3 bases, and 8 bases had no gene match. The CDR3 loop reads CAWSEGGAGEQYF. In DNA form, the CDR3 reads TGTGCCTGGAGCGAGGGAGGGGCGGGCGAGCAGTACTTC.